This T cell receptor beta chain was captured by sequencing in a study of blood T cell repertoires in COVID-19. About the study: Samples representing acute and convalescent COVID-19 were sourced from the United States, Italy and Spain. PBMCs, B-cell-depleted T cells, or T cells provided the cDNA or gDNA that made up the material.

The germline V gene has CDR1 MNHEY and CDR2 SVGEGT. This CDR3 has 17 amino acids. The V and J ends lost 1 base and 0 bases respectively, with 10 bases between them. Seattle patients were enrolled while actively infected and followed longitudinally. Under the authors' procedure: It was from reference gene primer amplification that nucleated cell counts were estimated. TCRdb's table, derived via immunoSEQ multiplex PCR, lists solely in-frame clones and lacks some. The DNA gave D and trimming, while V, J and clone size come from that table. The repertoire has 330,000 or so clones, around 90% of them found once; the top ten carry around 4%.

This sequence originates from a woman in her sixties or seventies with COVID-19, enrolled during active disease. The chain carries TRBV6-2 or TRBV6-3 and TRBJ2-6; possible D gene TRBD1, 5 bases. Material for sequencing was peripheral blood. CDR3: CASSYYRMSSGANVLTF. For the CDR3, the DNA is TGTGCCAGCAGTTACTACAGGATGAGCTCTGGGGCCAACGTCCTGACTTTC.